This T cell receptor beta chain was documented in a study of OX40 agonist ivuxolimab in advanced cancers. Study as a whole: Two cutaneous melanoma patients and one hepatocellular carcinoma patient, three in all, had partial responses.

The study's findings and limits: Nonresponders, in some cases, also had low normalized T-cell clonal expansion.

Only in-frame clones appear in the TCRdb table, and some are missing; sequencing was by immunoSEQ multiplex PCR. The sample consists of roughly 70,000 clones, around 86% of them appearing once. This clone was counted a single time. Its antigen is still unknown. The TCR comes from an adult with an advanced solid tumor such as melanoma, head and neck, liver or kidney cancer. Sequences were derived from CD4+ or CD8+ T cells sorted from blood, sampled in a trial of the OX40 agonist ivuxolimab.

The CDR3 spells CASSFGTGGRQANEKLFF. The CDR3, as DNA: TGTGCCAGCAGCTTCGGGACAGGGGGCCGCCAGGCTAATGAAAAACTGTTTTTT. This chain uses TRBV7-9 with TRBJ1-4; 12 nucleotides line up with TRBD1. J gave up 3 bases and V 3 bases, and 8 bases lay outside the gene matches. The CDR3 is 18 residues long. Germline-derived CDR1 and CDR2 are SEHNR and FQNEAQ (reference sequence).